This TCR beta chain was profiled in a study of T cell repertoires in cytomegalovirus infection. Study details: CMV epitopes that were recently identified and HLA-C-restricted were used alongside well-studied HLA-B-restricted ones. Public signatures in TCR beta pointed to CMV infection and matching HLA type.

Study-level findings and limits: The response measured ex vivo was dominated by TCR beta clonotypes (HLA-C-restricted and CMV-specific). CMV carriers with the relevant HLA were identified by cumulative public TCR beta family frequency.

Germline V gene lookup returns CDR1 SNHLY and CDR2 FYNNEI. Trimming left V 7 bases short and J 1 base short, with 11 bases between. This CDR3 is built from 14 residues. As concerns this clonotype: Its antigen is still unknown.

TCRdb passed the reads through MiXCR, listing each CDR3 protein once. The sample has about 340,000 distinct CDR3 sequences; about 28% are singletons. This material consisted of cultured PBMCs, taken from culture after CMV antigen stimulation. The TCR sequence derives from a human donor in good health (CMV status not recorded). Some clones in this sample may be carry-over from other donors' samples. J is TRBJ2-1 and V is TRBV2; D might be TRBD1 (6 bases). The DNA for the CDR3 is TGTGCCAGCACAGGGGCTGTATCCTACAATGAGCAGTTCTTC. It yields the protein CASTGAVSYNEQFF.